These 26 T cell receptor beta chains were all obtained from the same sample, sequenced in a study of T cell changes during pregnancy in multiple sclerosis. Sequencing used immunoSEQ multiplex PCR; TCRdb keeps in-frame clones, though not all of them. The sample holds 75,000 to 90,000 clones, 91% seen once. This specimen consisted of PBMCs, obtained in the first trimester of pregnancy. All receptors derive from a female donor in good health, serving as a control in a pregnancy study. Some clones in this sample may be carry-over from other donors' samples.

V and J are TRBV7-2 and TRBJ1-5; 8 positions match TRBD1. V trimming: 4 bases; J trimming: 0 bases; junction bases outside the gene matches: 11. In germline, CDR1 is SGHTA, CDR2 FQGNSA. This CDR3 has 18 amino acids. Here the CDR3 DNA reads TGTGCCAGCAGCTCTGATTGGACAGGGCCCTCTAGCAATCAGCCCCAGCATTTT. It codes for CASSSDWTGPSSNQPQHF.

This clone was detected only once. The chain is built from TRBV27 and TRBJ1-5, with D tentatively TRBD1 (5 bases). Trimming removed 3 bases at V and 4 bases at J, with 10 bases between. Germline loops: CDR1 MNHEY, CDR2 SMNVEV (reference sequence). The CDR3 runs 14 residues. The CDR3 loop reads CASSFVGGNQPQHF. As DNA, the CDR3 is TGTGCCAGCAGTTTTGTTGGGGGGAATCAGCCCCAGCATTTT.

CDR3 loop: CASSLSGAYEQYF. The CDR3 coding sequence is TGTGCCAGCAGCTTATCCGGTGCCTACGAGCAGTACTTC. The rearrangement joins TRBV11-3 to TRBJ2-7; D is unresolved. The germline V gene encodes CDR1 SGHNT and CDR2 YENEEA. The CDR3 is 13 residues long. Trimming removed 2 bases from V and 2 bases from J, with 7 bases in between.

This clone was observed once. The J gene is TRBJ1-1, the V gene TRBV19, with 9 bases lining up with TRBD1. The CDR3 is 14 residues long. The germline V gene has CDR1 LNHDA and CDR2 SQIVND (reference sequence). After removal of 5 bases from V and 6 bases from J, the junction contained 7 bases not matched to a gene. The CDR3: CASSGRDRVSEAFF. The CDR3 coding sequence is TGTGCCAGTAGTGGCCGGGACAGGGTATCTGAAGCTTTCTTT.

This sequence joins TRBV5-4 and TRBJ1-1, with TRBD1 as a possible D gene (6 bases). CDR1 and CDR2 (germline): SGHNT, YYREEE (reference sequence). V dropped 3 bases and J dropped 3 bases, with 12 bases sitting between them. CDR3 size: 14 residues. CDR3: CASSSTGIDTEAFF. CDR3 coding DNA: TGTGCCAGCAGCTCTACAGGGATCGACACTGAAGCTTTCTTT.

The CDR3 DNA reads TGTGCCAGTAGATTAACCGGGACAGGGGCCCTGAACACTGAAGCTTTCTTT. Protein: CASRLTGTGALNTEAFF. The V call is TRBV19, the J call TRBJ1-1; 10 nucleotides agree with TRBD1. The CDR3 is made up of 17 amino acids. J gave up 0 bases and V 6 bases, and 10 bases lay outside the gene matches. Germline V gene sequence: CDR1 LNHDA, CDR2 SQIVND (reference sequence). The full variable domain, rest sourced from reference TRBV19 and TRBJ1-1, is DGGITQSPKYLFRKEGQNVTLSCEQNLNHDAMYWYRQDPGQGLRLIYYSQIVNDFQKGDIAEGYSVSREKKESFPLTVTSAQKNPTAFYLCASRLTGTGALNTEAFFGQGTRLTVV.

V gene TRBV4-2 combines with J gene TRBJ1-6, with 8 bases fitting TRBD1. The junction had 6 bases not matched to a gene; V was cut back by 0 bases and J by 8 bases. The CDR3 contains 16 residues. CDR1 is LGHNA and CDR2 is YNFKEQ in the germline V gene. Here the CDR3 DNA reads TGTGCCAGCAGCCAAGAGGCCGGACAGGGTGATTCACCCCTCCACTTT. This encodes CASSQEAGQGDSPLHF.

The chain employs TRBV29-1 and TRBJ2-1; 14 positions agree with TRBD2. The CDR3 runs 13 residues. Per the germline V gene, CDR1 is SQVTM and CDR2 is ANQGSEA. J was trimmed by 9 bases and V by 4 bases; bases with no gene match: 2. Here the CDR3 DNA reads TGCAGCGTTGGACTAGCGGGAGGGGGTGAGCAGTTCTTC. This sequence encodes CSVGLAGGGEQFF.

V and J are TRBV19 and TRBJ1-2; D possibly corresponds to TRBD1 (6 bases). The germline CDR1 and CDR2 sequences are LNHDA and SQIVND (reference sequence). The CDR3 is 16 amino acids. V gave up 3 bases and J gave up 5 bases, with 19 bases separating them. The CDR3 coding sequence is TGTGCCAGTAGTATCCGGGACACGGGCCCTTTTTATGGCTACACCTTC. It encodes CASSIRDTGPFYGYTF. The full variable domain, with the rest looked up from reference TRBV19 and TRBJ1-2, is DGGITQSPKYLFRKEGQNVTLSCEQNLNHDAMYWYRQDPGQGLRLIYYSQIVNDFQKGDIAEGYSVSREKKESFPLTVTSAQKNPTAFYLCASSIRDTGPFYGYTFGSGTRLTVV.

The CDR3 loop reads CASSKEIRGEDNQPQHF. The CDR3 DNA follows: TGTGCCAGCAGCAAAGAGATCAGGGGTGAAGACAATCAGCCCCAGCATTTT. The chain carries TRBV21-1 and TRBJ1-5; the D call TRBD1 from the table was never checked on the DNA. TRBV21-1 constitutes a pseudogene. This CDR3 comprises 17 residues.

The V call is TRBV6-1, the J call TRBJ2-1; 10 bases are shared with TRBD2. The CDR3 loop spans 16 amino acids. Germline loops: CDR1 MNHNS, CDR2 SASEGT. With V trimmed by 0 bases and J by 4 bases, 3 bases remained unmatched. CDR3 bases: TGTGCCAGCAGTGAAGCGAGCGGGGGGGATTACAATGAGCAGTTCTTC. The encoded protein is CASSEASGGDYNEQFF.

This CDR3 is CASSQGRQPQHF. The DNA of the CDR3 is TGCGCCAGCAGCCAAGGGCGGCAGCCCCAGCATTTT. The chain links TRBV4-1 to TRBJ1-5; D remains unclear. Germline values: CDR1 MGHRA, CDR2 YSYEKL. V lost 1 base to trimming and J lost 7 bases, with 5 bases between them. This CDR3 contains 12 residues.

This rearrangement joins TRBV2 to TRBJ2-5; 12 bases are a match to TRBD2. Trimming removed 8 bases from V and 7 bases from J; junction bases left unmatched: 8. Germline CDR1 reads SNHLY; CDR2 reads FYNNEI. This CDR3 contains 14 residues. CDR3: CASPSGGVDWTQYF. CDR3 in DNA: TGTGCCAGCCCTAGCGGGGGGGTCGACTGGACCCAGTACTTC. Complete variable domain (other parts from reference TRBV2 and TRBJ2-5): EPEVTQTPSHQVTQMGQEVILRCVPISNHLYFYWYRQILGQKVEFLVSFYNNEISEKSEIFDDQFSVERPDGSNFTLKIRSTKLEDSAMYFCASPSGGVDWTQYFGPGTRLLVL.

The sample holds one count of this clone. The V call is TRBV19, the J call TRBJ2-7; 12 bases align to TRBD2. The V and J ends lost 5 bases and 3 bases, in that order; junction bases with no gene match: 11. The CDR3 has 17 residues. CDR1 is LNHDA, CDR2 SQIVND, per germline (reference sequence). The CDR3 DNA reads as TGTGCCAGTAGTGCGAGGAAGACTAGCGGGAGTTTCTACGAGCAGTACTTC. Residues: CASSARKTSGSFYEQYF.

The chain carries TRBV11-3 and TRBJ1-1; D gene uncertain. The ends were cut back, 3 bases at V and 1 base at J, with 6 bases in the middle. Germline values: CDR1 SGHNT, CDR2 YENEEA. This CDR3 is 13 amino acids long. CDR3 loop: CASSLERNTEAFF. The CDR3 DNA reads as TGTGCCAGCAGCTTGGAGAGGAACACTGAAGCTTTCTTT.

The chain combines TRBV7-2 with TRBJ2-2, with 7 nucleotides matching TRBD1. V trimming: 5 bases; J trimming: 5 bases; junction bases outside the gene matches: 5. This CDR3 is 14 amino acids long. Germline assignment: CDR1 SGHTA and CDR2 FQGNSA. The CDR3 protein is CASSLGQRTGELFF. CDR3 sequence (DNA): TGTGCCAGCAGCCTGGGACAGAGGACCGGGGAGCTGTTTTTT.

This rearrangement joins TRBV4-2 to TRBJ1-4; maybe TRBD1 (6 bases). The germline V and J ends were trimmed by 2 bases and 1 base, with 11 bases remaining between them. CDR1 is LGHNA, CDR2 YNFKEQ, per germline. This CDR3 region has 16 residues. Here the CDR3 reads CASSQPRTVTNEKLFF. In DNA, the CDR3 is TGTGCCAGCAGCCAACCGCGGACAGTAACTAATGAAAAACTGTTTTTT.

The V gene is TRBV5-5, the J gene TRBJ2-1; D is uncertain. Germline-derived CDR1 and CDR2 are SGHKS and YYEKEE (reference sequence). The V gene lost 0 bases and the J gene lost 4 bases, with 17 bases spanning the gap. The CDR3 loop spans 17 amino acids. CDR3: CASSLEYLPRTYNEQFF. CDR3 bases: TGTGCCAGCAGCTTGGAATACCTTCCCAGAACGTACAATGAGCAGTTCTTC.

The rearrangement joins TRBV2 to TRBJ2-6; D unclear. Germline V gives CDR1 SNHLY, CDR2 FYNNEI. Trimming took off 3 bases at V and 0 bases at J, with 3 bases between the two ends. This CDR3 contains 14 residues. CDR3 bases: TGTGCCAGCAGTGACCGCTCTGGGGCCAACGTCCTGACTTTC. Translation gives CASSDRSGANVLTF.

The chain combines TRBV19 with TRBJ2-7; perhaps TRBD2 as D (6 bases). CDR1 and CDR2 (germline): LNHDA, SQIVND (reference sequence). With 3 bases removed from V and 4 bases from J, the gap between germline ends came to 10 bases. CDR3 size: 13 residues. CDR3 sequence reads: CASSIAGRYEQYF. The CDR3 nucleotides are TGTGCCAGTAGTATCGCAGGGAGGTACGAGCAGTACTTC.

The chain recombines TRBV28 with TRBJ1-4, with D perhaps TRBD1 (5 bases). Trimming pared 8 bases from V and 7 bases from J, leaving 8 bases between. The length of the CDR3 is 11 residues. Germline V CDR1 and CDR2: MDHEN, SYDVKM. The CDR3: CASGAAEKLFF. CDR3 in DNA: TGTGCCAGCGGGGCCGCTGAAAAACTGTTTTTT.

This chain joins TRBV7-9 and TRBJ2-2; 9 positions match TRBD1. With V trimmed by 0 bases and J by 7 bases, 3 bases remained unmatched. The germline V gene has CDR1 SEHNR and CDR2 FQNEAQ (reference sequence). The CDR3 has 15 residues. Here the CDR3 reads CASSLAGTGIGELFF. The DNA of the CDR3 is TGTGCCAGCAGCTTAGCAGGGACAGGGATCGGGGAGCTGTTTTTT.

CDR3 sequence reads: CATSSRTGTAGTGELFF. The CDR3 nucleotides read TGTGCCACCAGCAGCCGGACCGGGACAGCAGGAACCGGGGAGCTGTTTTTT. The chain links TRBV15 to TRBJ2-2; 7 bases fit TRBD1. Germline assignment: CDR1 LNHNV and CDR2 YYDKDF (reference sequence). This CDR3 region has 17 residues. Trimming took 3 bases from V and 5 from J; bases not matched to a gene: 12. Drawing the rest from reference TRBV15 and TRBJ2-2, the complete variable domain is DAMVIQNPRYQVTQFGKPVTLSCSQTLNHNVMYWYQQKSSQAPKLLFHYYDKDFNNEADTPDNFQSRRPNTSFCFLDIRSPGLGDTAMYLCATSSRTGTAGTGELFFGEGSRLTVL.

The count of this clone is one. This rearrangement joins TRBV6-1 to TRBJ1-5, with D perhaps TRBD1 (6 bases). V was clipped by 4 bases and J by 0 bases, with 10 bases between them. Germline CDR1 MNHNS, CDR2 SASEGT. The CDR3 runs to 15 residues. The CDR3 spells CASSGQGFSNQPQHF. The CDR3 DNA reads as TGTGCCAGCAGTGGGCAGGGGTTTAGCAATCAGCCCCAGCATTTT.

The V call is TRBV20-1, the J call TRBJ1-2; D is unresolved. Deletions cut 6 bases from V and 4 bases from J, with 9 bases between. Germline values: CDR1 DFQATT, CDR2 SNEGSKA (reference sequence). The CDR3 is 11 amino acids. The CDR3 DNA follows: TGCAGTGCATTAGCCCCCTATGGCTACACCTTC. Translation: CSALAPYGYTF.

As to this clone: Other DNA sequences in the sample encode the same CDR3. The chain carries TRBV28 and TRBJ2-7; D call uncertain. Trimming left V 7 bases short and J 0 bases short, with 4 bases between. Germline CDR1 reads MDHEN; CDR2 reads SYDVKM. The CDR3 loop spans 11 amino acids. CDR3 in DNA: TGTGCCAGCACCAGCTCCTACGAGCAGTACTTC. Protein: CASTSSYEQYF.